Following are 14 T cell receptor beta chains from one sample sequenced in a study of cytomegalovirus exposure and HLA in healthy donors. PCR was performed using 60 Vbeta and 13 Jbeta primers. Clones were read by immunoSEQ multiplex PCR, and TCRdb kept only the in-frame ones, dropping some. The table lists more than 150,000 clones, roughly 79% of them singletons. Sequenced: PBMCs. The receptors were sampled from a man aged 40-55 years in good health and CMV-seronegative.

This clone turned up a few times. This chain joins TRBV10-3 and TRBJ1-1; 9 bases agree with TRBD1. Germline trimming cut 3 bases from V and 3 bases from J; bases unmatched to any gene: 8. Germline loops: CDR1 ENHRY, CDR2 SYGVKD. The CDR3 has 16 residues. In nucleotides, the CDR3 is TGTGCCATCAGTGACGGACAGGGGAGATTAGACACTGAAGCTTTCTTT. Translation gives CAISDGQGRLDTEAFF.

This sequence joins TRBV10-3 and TRBJ1-2, with D unclear. The V end was cut by 7 bases, the J end by 1 base, with 16 bases between. CDR3 length: 15 amino acids. Germline CDR1 and CDR2: ENHRY and SYGVKD. In DNA, the CDR3 is TGTGCCATCACCGACACGGCAGCCCTTAACTATGGCTACACCTTC. It translates to CAITDTAALNYGYTF.

The J gene is TRBJ2-2, the V gene TRBV5-1; 8 positions agree with TRBD2. V trimming: 4 bases; J trimming: 5 bases; junction bases outside the gene matches: 10. Germline V CDR1 and CDR2: SGHRS, YFSETQ. This CDR3 region has 16 residues. The CDR3 sequence: CASSLFGLAGTGELFF. The DNA for the CDR3 is TGCGCCAGCAGCCTGTTTGGACTAGCTGGGACCGGGGAGCTGTTTTTT.

Concerning this clone itself: The junction departs from germline at one end; a sequencing error may be responsible. This rearrangement joins TRBV5-1 to TRBJ2-6, with D maybe TRBD1 (5 bases). CDR3 length: 15 residues. Germline lookup yields CDR1 SGHRS and CDR2 YFSETQ. CDR3: CASSMTVSGANGLTF. DNA for the CDR3: TGCGCCAGCAGCATGACAGTCTCTGGGGCCAACGGCCTGACTTTC.

CDR3 nucleotides: TGTGCCAGCAGTTTTGACAGGGTCGGCTACACCTTC. Protein: CASSFDRVGYTF. The J gene is TRBJ1-2, the V gene TRBV2, with 7 bases matching TRBD1. The CDR3 has 12 amino acids. Looked up from germline, CDR1 is SNHLY and CDR2 is FYNNEI. V trimming: 5 bases; J trimming: 8 bases; junction bases outside the gene matches: 5.

This chain joins TRBV2 and TRBJ1-2; tentatively, D is TRBD1 (6 bases). From germline, CDR1 is SNHLY and CDR2 FYNNEI. The V end lost 4 bases, the J end lost 4 bases, and 19 bases lay between the germline ends. The CDR3 contains 16 residues. This CDR3 is CASSGQDRASGYGYTF. The CDR3 coding sequence is TGTGCCAGCAGTGGACAGGACCGAGCGTCGGGCTATGGCTACACCTTC.

A single count supports this clone. The chain uses TRBV2 and TRBJ1-2; 10 bases match TRBD1. This CDR3 contains 13 residues. J gave up 8 bases and V 5 bases, and 5 bases lay outside the gene matches. The germline V gene has CDR1 SNHLY and CDR2 FYNNEI. The CDR3 spells CASSPGQGGGYTF. DNA of the CDR3: TGTGCCAGCAGTCCTGGACAGGGGGGAGGCTACACCTTC. Looking up the rest from reference TRBV2 and TRBJ1-2 gives the full variable domain: EPEVTQTPSHQVTQMGQEVILRCVPISNHLYFYWYRQILGQKVEFLVSFYNNEISEKSEIFDDQFSVERPDGSNFTLKIRSTKLEDSAMYFCASSPGQGGGYTFGSGTRLTVV.

The chain couples TRBV5-5 to TRBJ1-3, with D uncertain. In germline, CDR1 is SGHKS, CDR2 YYEKEE (reference sequence). Trimming took 2 bases from V and 0 from J, leaving 6 bases between them. This CDR3 has 14 residues. CDR3 residues: CASSFPNSGNTIYF. The CDR3 DNA is TGTGCCAGCAGCTTTCCAAACTCTGGAAACACCATATATTTT.

The chain recombines TRBV6-6 with TRBJ2-7; 9 bases agree with TRBD1. The CDR3 sequence is 15 residues long. Germline V lookup: CDR1 MNHNY, CDR2 SVGAGI (reference sequence). V shed 2 bases, J shed 5 bases, and the junction held 7 bases outside the gene matches. CDR3 coding DNA: TGTGCCAGCAGTTACGCTACACAGGGGGCAGACGAGCAGTACTTC. Amino acids: CASSYATQGADEQYF.

This clone was detected only a few times. This chain joins TRBV6-1 and TRBJ1-2; 7 bases align to TRBD1. The germline V gene encodes CDR1 MNHNS and CDR2 SASEGT. Germline trimming cut 6 bases from V and 6 bases from J; bases unmatched to any gene: 7. This CDR3 has 13 residues. CDR3 loop: CASSPRQGDGYTF. CDR3 sequence (DNA): TGTGCCAGCAGCCCTAGGCAGGGGGATGGCTACACCTTC.

V usage is TRBV20-1 and J usage is TRBJ2-7; D gene unclear. V lost 5 bases and J lost 2, with 7 bases in between. The CDR3 length is 11 residues. Germline V lookup: CDR1 DFQATT, CDR2 SNEGSKA (reference sequence). CDR3 protein: CSAEVAYEQYF. The CDR3 DNA sequence: TGCAGTGCTGAGGTAGCCTACGAGCAGTACTTC.

The rearrangement uses TRBV6-6 and TRBJ2-1; 7 nucleotides align to TRBD2. This CDR3 has 15 amino acids. Germline V gene sequence: CDR1 MNHNY, CDR2 SVGAGI (reference sequence). The J segment lost 6 bases and the V segment lost 8 bases, leaving 13 bases of the junction unmatched. This CDR3 reads CASSEAGRGGNEQFF. The CDR3 region has the DNA TGTGCCAGCTCAGAAGCGGGGCGGGGAGGCAATGAGCAGTTCTTC.

This clone was seen a single time. The chain employs TRBV5-1 and TRBJ1-1, with D possibly TRBD1 on 5 matching bases. Between the trimmed V and J ends, which lost 0 bases and 3 bases, there was a span of 12 bases. Germline V gives CDR1 SGHRS, CDR2 YFSETQ. The CDR3 is 15 amino acids. The CDR3 coding sequence is TGCGCCAGCAGCTTGGAGTCCAGGGTAGACACTGAAGCTTTCTTT. It yields the protein CASSLESRVDTEAFF.

The chain combines TRBV15 with TRBJ1-2, with unresolved D. The CDR3 is made up of 12 amino acids. Germline-derived CDR1 and CDR2 are LNHNV and YYDKDF (reference sequence). V was cut by 1 base and J by 8 bases, with 8 bases left in between. This CDR3 reads CATSRGSQGYTF. The CDR3 DNA follows: TGTGCCACCAGCAGAGGGTCCCAGGGCTACACCTTC. The full variable domain, its missing parts supplied by reference TRBV15 and TRBJ1-2, is DAMVIQNPRYQVTQFGKPVTLSCSQTLNHNVMYWYQQKSSQAPKLLFHYYDKDFNNEADTPDNFQSRRPNTSFCFLDIRSPGLGDTAMYLCATSRGSQGYTFGSGTRLTVV.